This T cell receptor beta chain was found in a study of OX40 agonist ivuxolimab in advanced cancers. Looking at the study overall: Ivuxolimab was an agonistic, fully human IgG2 monoclonal antibody directed against OX40 (CD134), a costimulatory receptor. Of the roughly 52 dose-escalation patients, hepatocellular carcinoma was present in approximately 20, melanoma in roughly 15, renal cell carcinoma in 9 and head and neck cancer in 9. The paper reports the monotherapy dose-escalation portion (N of about 51 patients) of the phase I ivuxolimab trial. Prior anti-PD-1, anti-PD-L1 or anti-CTLA-4 therapy was permitted, and checkpoint inhibitors had been received by roughly 40% of dose-escalation patients. Intravenous ivuxolimab was administered to patients every 2 weeks at six dose levels: 0.01, 0.1, 0.3, 1.5, 3 and 10 mg/kg. The point of sequencing TCRbeta in the periphery was to test whether ivuxolimab changed TCR sequence diversity and drove clonal T-cell expansion. Partial responses were achieved by three dose-escalation patients, of whom one had hepatocellular carcinoma and two had cutaneous melanoma. A male proportion of roughly 85% and a mean age of approximately 62 years, ranging from about 23 to 79, were recorded for the dose-escalation cohort.

The trial excluded patients who had a history of autoimmune disease or who were on systemic immunosuppression. Peripheral blood for TCR sequencing was collected from all dose cohorts at baseline, on cycle 4 day 1, and on cycle 7 day 1. Samples were obtained from an open-label, multicenter, first-in-human phase I dose-escalation trial of ivuxolimab. Adults with locally advanced or metastatic head and neck squamous cell, hepatocellular, melanoma or renal cell carcinoma were enrolled in the trial. Before TCR sequencing, CD4+ T cells and CD8+ T cells were sorted from peripheral blood as separate populations. On this clone: This clone's antigen is unknown. Per-base quality was not reported, and no clone a single base away is much larger than it.

The investigation overall reported the following: After ivuxolimab, more expanded clones were found on average in CD8+ T cells than in CD4+ T cells. Partial responders in the 0.1-3.0 mg/kg groups had among the lowest normalized peripheral clonal expansion, especially among CD8+ T cells. Low levels of normalized T-cell clonal expansion were also seen in some nonresponding patients. Clonal expansion of both CD4+ and CD8+ blood T cells was observed from baseline to week 6 at doses 0.1 to 3.0 mg/kg. Antigen specificity was not determined for the clonally expanded peripheral T cells.

Genomic DNA was isolated from the sorted cells so that the TCRbeta CDR3 region could be sequenced. The immunoSEQ Assay was used for sequencing of TCRbeta CDR3 regions. TCRdb provides this immuneACCESS table in a form limited to in-frame rearrangements. Some clones are lacking; in checked studies, under half of them reflect an unresolved V gene, and why the rest are absent is not known. A total of 65,000 to 90,000 clones appear in this sample, 85% of them only once. The ten largest make up approximately 0.63% of the sample. CDR1 WSHSY and CDR2 SAAADI were looked up in the germline V gene. The CDR3 runs 13 residues from the cysteine to the phenylalanine. The kept DNA is CDR3 alone, 39 bases in frame from the first base. Deletion took 9 bases off V and 2 bases off J, with a span of 13 bases between the germline ends.

The chain employs TRBV10-2 and TRBJ2-5; the D region possibly corresponds to TRBD1 (6 bases align). This clonotype was sampled from an adult with an advanced solid tumor such as melanoma, head and neck, liver or kidney cancer. The source material was CD4+ or CD8+ T cells sorted from blood, sampled in a trial of the OX40 agonist ivuxolimab. The DNA sequence reads TGCGCCAGGAGGCAGGACAGACAAGAGACCCAGTACTTC. Its amino acids are CARRQDRQETQYF.